Following are 27 T cell receptor beta chains from one sample sequenced in a study of beta chain features in type 1 diabetes. The sequenced template was cDNA made from the entire isolated RNA. Measured with immunoSEQ multiplex PCR; TCRdb has only the in-frame clones, and not every one. Seen here are 120,000 to 150,000 clones, about 7% observed once, and the top ten hold more than 1.1%. Sequenced sample: central memory CD4+ T cells from blood. These receptors all come from a woman in her 30s in good health.

This clone showed up many times. CDR3 sequence reads: CASSPGGRQPQHF. The DNA of the CDR3 is TGTGCCAGCAGCCCCGGGGGGAGACAGCCCCAGCATTTT. The chain has TRBV7-8 and TRBJ1-5, with a possible D match to TRBD1 (5 bases). The CDR3 runs to 13 residues. Germline lookup yields CDR1 SGHVS and CDR2 FQNEAQ. V lost 5 bases and J 7 bases, leaving 12 bases between the germline ends.

This clone was found a few times. The V call is TRBV4-3, the J call TRBJ2-3, with 8 positions matching TRBD2. J gave up 4 bases and V 4 bases, and 16 bases lay outside the gene matches. In germline, CDR1 is LGHNA, CDR2 YSLEER. The CDR3 has 18 residues. The chain's CDR3 is CASSRTLAGGGGADTQYF. CDR3 in DNA: TGCGCCAGCAGCCGGACGTTGGCCGGGGGGGGAGGGGCAGATACGCAGTATTTT.

The chain links TRBV9 to TRBJ1-5; D is unclear. V was cut by 0 bases and J by 5 bases, with 18 bases left in between. Germline-derived CDR1 and CDR2 are SGDLS and YYNGEE. CDR3 length: 17 amino acids. DNA of the CDR3: TGTGCCAGCAGCGTAGTCCCCAGAAATTATCATTATCAGCCCCAGCATTTT. It encodes CASSVVPRNYHYQPQHF.

The gene calls are TRBV21-1 and TRBJ2-1; TRBD2, as called in the table, went unchecked against the DNA. TRBV21-1 is reported as a pseudogene. CDR3 length: 18 amino acids. For the CDR3, the DNA is TGTGCCAGCAGCAAAGTTGATAGCGGGAGTCGCTCCTACAATGAGCAGTTCTTC. As protein: CASSKVDSGSRSYNEQFF.

This chain joins TRBV4-2 and TRBJ2-5; 9 bases align to TRBD1. The V gene's germline CDR1 is LGHNA and CDR2 YNFKEQ. V shed 5 bases and J 7 bases; nucleotides not matched to a gene: 11. CDR3 length: 15 amino acids. CDR3 sequence: CASSLSGQGRVTQYF. The CDR3, as DNA: TGTGCCAGCAGCTTGAGCGGACAGGGGCGGGTGACCCAGTACTTC.

V usage is TRBV29-1 and J usage is TRBJ1-3; 10 nucleotides match TRBD1. V gave up 7 bases and J gave up 6 bases; unmatched junction bases: 9. This CDR3 comprises 14 residues. CDR1 SQVTM and CDR2 ANQGSEA come from the germline V gene. The CDR3 DNA sequence: TGCAGCGCTCTTCCCGGGACAGGGGCAAACACCATATATTTT. This codes for CSALPGTGANTIYF.

A few counts support this clone. This CDR3 reads CASSPDRANNEQFF. CDR3 DNA sequence: TGTGCCAGCTCACCCGACAGGGCAAACAATGAGCAGTTCTTC. The genes are TRBV18 and TRBJ2-1; 7 positions match TRBD1. Germline-derived CDR1 and CDR2 are KGHSH and LQKENI. V lost 3 bases to trimming and J lost 5 bases; unmatched junction nucleotides: 4. The CDR3 length is 14 residues.

This clone was seen a handful of times. This chain joins TRBV30 and TRBJ2-5; D possibly corresponds to TRBD1 (6 bases). V lost 1 base to trimming and J lost 2 bases, with 11 bases between them. The CDR3 has 14 residues. The V gene's germline CDR1 is GTSNPN and CDR2 SVGIG (reference sequence). CDR3 amino acids: CAWSAGHVQETQYF. CDR3 DNA: TGTGCCTGGAGTGCGGGACACGTACAAGAGACCCAGTACTTC.

This chain connects TRBV29-1 to TRBJ1-2; 9 bases line up with TRBD1. This CDR3 spans 13 amino acids. Germline loops: CDR1 SQVTM, CDR2 ANQGSEA. V was clipped by 4 bases and J by 8 bases; unmatched bases: 8. CDR3 loop: CSVVRDRASGYTF. CDR3 DNA: TGCAGCGTTGTGAGGGACAGGGCGTCCGGCTACACCTTC.

This clone was seen ten or more times. The CDR3 sequence: CASSDWGTGTPGELFF. CDR3 sequence (DNA): TGTGCCAGCAGTGATTGGGGGACAGGGACCCCCGGGGAGCTGTTTTTT. V and J are TRBV2 and TRBJ2-2; TRBD1 matches 9 bases. CDR1 and CDR2 from the germline V gene are SNHLY and FYNNEI. With 3 bases clipped from V and 6 bases from J, the junction kept 8 bases outside the gene matches. CDR3 length equals 16 residues.

The chain links TRBV28 to TRBJ1-1, with 10 positions matching TRBD1. The CDR3 spans 12 residues. V was clipped by 4 bases and J by 12 bases; unmatched bases: 5. Germline V lookup: CDR1 MDHEN, CDR2 SYDVKM. The CDR3 protein is CASSSGQGLTFF. The CDR3 nucleotides are TGTGCCAGCAGTTCGGGACAGGGGCTAACTTTCTTT.

The chain uses TRBV29-1 and TRBJ1-1; D is uncertain. This CDR3 is built from 11 residues. The V gene lost 6 bases and the J gene lost 7 bases, with 12 bases spanning the gap. Germline lookup yields CDR1 SQVTM and CDR2 ANQGSEA. CDR3 sequence reads: CSVLGLVEAFF. The CDR3 DNA sequence: TGCAGCGTCCTAGGACTGGTTGAAGCTTTCTTT.

V is TRBV30 and J is TRBJ2-7; 8 bases are shared with TRBD1. Per the germline V gene, CDR1 is GTSNPN and CDR2 is SVGIG (reference sequence). The CDR3 has 14 residues. V shed 4 bases, J shed 4 bases, and the junction held 9 bases outside the gene matches. This CDR3 is CAWTPQGANYEQYF. CDR3 DNA: TGTGCCTGGACTCCCCAGGGGGCTAATTACGAGCAGTACTTC.

This clone was seen only a few times. Other DNA sequences from this sample encode an identical CDR3 as well. V and J are TRBV18 and TRBJ1-2; unclear D gene. CDR1 and CDR2 (germline): KGHSH, LQKENI. Trimming took off 3 bases at V and 1 base at J, with 6 bases between the two ends. The CDR3 is 13 residues long. The CDR3 DNA sequence: TGTGCCAGCTCACCCCGCGGTAACTATGGCTACACCTTC. It translates to CASSPRGNYGYTF.

This clone has ten or more counts. The rearrangement uses TRBV19 and TRBJ2-3, with 9 positions matching TRBD2. Looked up from germline, CDR1 is LNHDA and CDR2 is SQIVND (reference sequence). This CDR3 comprises 16 residues. V was clipped by 5 bases and J by 4 bases; unmatched bases: 10. CDR3 in amino acids: CASSPRGLASSDTQYF. The CDR3 region has the DNA TGTGCCAGTAGTCCGCGCGGACTAGCGAGCTCAGATACGCAGTATTTT.

The V call is TRBV18, the J call TRBJ2-5, with 13 bases matching TRBD2. CDR3 length: 18 amino acids. CDR1 is KGHSH and CDR2 is LQKENI in the germline V gene. With 5 bases clipped from V and 5 bases from J, the junction kept 14 bases outside the gene matches. This CDR3 reads CASSSTPSGLAGSETQYF. CDR3 DNA: TGTGCCAGCTCATCAACTCCTTCGGGACTAGCGGGAAGTGAGACCCAGTACTTC.

This rearrangement joins TRBV7-9 to TRBJ2-1; the match to TRBD1 covers 9 bases. Trimming removed 4 bases from V and 7 bases from J; junction bases left unmatched: 2. From germline, CDR1 is SEHNR and CDR2 FQNEAQ (reference sequence). The CDR3 extends over 13 amino acids. Written as DNA, the CDR3 is TGTGCCAGCAGCTCGACAGGGGGAAATGAGCAGTTCTTC. Protein product: CASSSTGGNEQFF.

This clone turned up a few times. This chain links TRBV7-9 with TRBJ1-1, with D perhaps TRBD1 (6 bases). This CDR3 is built from 14 residues. V was trimmed by 5 bases and J by 5 bases, leaving 15 bases between them. In germline, CDR1 is SEHNR, CDR2 FQNEAQ (reference sequence). The CDR3 reads CASSQQGEATEAFF. Here the CDR3 DNA reads TGTGCCAGCAGCCAACAGGGAGAGGCGACTGAAGCTTTCTTT.

There are a few counts of this clone. The V and J genes are TRBV7-9 and TRBJ2-5, with 9 positions matching TRBD1. V lost 4 bases and J lost 1; bases outside the gene matches: 4. The CDR3 consists of 15 residues. Germline CDR1 is SEHNR and CDR2 is FQNEAQ (reference sequence). The CDR3: CASSSTTGGQETQYF. In DNA form, the CDR3 reads TGTGCCAGCAGCTCGACGACAGGGGGCCAAGAGACCCAGTACTTC.

This clone was observed a handful of times. The chain has TRBV4-2 and TRBJ2-3; 7 bases are a match to TRBD2. CDR3 length equals 16 residues. Germline values: CDR1 LGHNA, CDR2 YNFKEQ. The V segment lost 3 bases and the J segment 4 bases; nucleotides outside the gene matches: 10. The CDR3 sequence: CASSHTDGRTADTQYF. CDR3 DNA sequence: TGTGCCAGCAGCCATACAGACGGGAGGACCGCAGATACGCAGTATTTT.

This clone was found a few times. J is TRBJ2-7 and V is TRBV6-5; D is perhaps TRBD1 (6 bases). This CDR3 region has 12 residues. From germline, CDR1 is MNHEY and CDR2 SVGAGI. The V gene lost 6 bases and the J gene lost 4 bases, with 10 bases spanning the gap. CDR3 loop: CASSTDSYEQYF. DNA for the CDR3: TGTGCCAGCAGCACGGACAGTTACGAGCAGTACTTC.

V gene TRBV5-8 combines with J gene TRBJ1-3; D unresolved. Between the trimmed V and J ends, which lost 1 base and 1 base, there was a span of 3 bases. Germline V gives CDR1 SGHTS, CDR2 YDEGEE. The CDR3 extends over 13 amino acids. For the CDR3, the DNA is TGTGCCAGCAGCTTGCGTTCTGGAAACACCATATATTTT. Encoded protein: CASSLRSGNTIYF.

The sample holds a few counts of this clone. This chain connects TRBV5-1 to TRBJ2-7; D remains ambiguous. The CDR3 runs to 12 residues. Germline assignment: CDR1 SGHRS and CDR2 YFSETQ. V was cut by 5 bases and J by 5 bases, with 11 bases left in between. The CDR3 coding sequence is TGCGCCAGCAGATATGACCGGGACGAGCAGTACTTC. Its protein product is CASRYDRDEQYF.

This clone was detected many times. The chain has TRBV28 and TRBJ2-5; 7 nucleotides align to TRBD1. Trimming at V came to 8 bases and at J to 2 bases, leaving 2 bases not matched to a gene. Germline lookup yields CDR1 MDHEN and CDR2 SYDVKM. The CDR3 totals 12 residues. The CDR3 DNA is TGTGCCAGCGGGGACAGACAAGAGACCCAGTACTTC. This encodes CASGDRQETQYF.

V gene TRBV5-6 combines with J gene TRBJ2-6, with TRBD2 as a possible D gene (7 bases). The germline V and J ends were trimmed by 3 bases and 2 bases, with 15 bases remaining between them. The CDR3 extends over 17 amino acids. Germline assignment: CDR1 SGHDT and CDR2 YYEEEE. The CDR3 sequence is CASSSVGGPPGANVLTF. CDR3 sequence (DNA): TGTGCCAGCAGCTCGGTGGGGGGGCCCCCTGGGGCCAACGTCCTGACTTTC.

CDR3 protein: CASTEDSGNTIYF. For the CDR3, the DNA is TGTGCCAGCACGGAGGACTCTGGAAACACCATATATTTT. The V call is TRBV28, the J call TRBJ1-3; no clear D. The V end lost 7 bases, the J end lost 0 bases, and 7 bases lay between the germline ends. Germline assignment: CDR1 MDHEN and CDR2 SYDVKM. CDR3 length equals 13 residues. The full variable domain, its missing parts supplied by reference TRBV28 and TRBJ1-3, is DVKVTQSSRYLVKRTGEKVFLECVQDMDHENMFWYRQDPGLGLRLIYFSYDVKMKEKGDIPEGYSVSREKKERFSLILESASTNQTSMYLCASTEDSGNTIYFGEGSWLTVV.

The CDR3 is CASSLDRYTEAFF. The CDR3 DNA is TGTGCCAGCAGTCTCGACAGATACACTGAAGCTTTCTTT. The chain is built from TRBV2 and TRBJ1-1, with D perhaps matching TRBD1 (5 bases). Germline V gives CDR1 SNHLY, CDR2 FYNNEI. V dropped 5 bases and J dropped 3 bases, with 10 bases sitting between them. The CDR3 is 13 amino acids. The variable domain in full, completed from reference TRBV2 and TRBJ1-1, reads EPEVTQTPSHQVTQMGQEVILRCVPISNHLYFYWYRQILGQKVEFLVSFYNNEISEKSEIFDDQFSVERPDGSNFTLKIRSTKLEDSAMYFCASSLDRYTEAFFGQGTRLTVV.